The 25 T cell receptor beta chains listed next were all sequenced from one sample in a study of T cell repertoires in cytomegalovirus infection (dated by TCRdb to the late 2010s). The reads were generated on an Illumina HiSeq 1500. TCRdb trimmed the raw reads at Q25, called clones with MiXCR and kept productive beta chains. Rows are unified per CDR3 protein, each entry keeping the most common DNA and genes. The sample table contains fewer than 550,000 distinct CDR3 sequences; only one count was recorded for approximately 15% of them. Around 25% of the sample rests with the top ten. The specimen was CD8+ T cells from PBMCs. The receptors shown here come from a human donor in good health (CMV status not recorded). Some clones in this sample may be carry-over from other donors' samples.

The chain carries TRBV7-8 and TRBJ1-4; D is possibly TRBD1 (5 bases). CDR1 and CDR2 (germline): SGHVS, FQNEAQ. The CDR3 is made up of 15 amino acids. V gave up 4 bases and J gave up 0 bases, with 9 bases separating them. Here the CDR3 reads CASSYRTATNEKLFF. The CDR3, as DNA: TGTGCCAGCAGCTACAGGACGGCAACTAATGAAAAACTGTTTTTT.

The chain couples TRBV5-1 to TRBJ1-1; 7 bases line up with TRBD1. J lost 2 bases, V lost 0 bases, and 10 bases had no gene match. Germline CDR1 and CDR2: SGHRS and YFSETQ. The CDR3 extends over 17 amino acids. The CDR3 coding sequence is TGCGCCAGCAGCTTGGCCAACTCAGGGGGTCCCAACACTGAAGCTTTCTTT. Its protein product is CASSLANSGGPNTEAFF.

This clonotype was found a few times. The V call is TRBV28, the J call TRBJ1-4; unclear D gene. CDR3 length: 13 residues. Trimming took 6 bases from V and 6 from J, leaving 11 bases between them. CDR1 and CDR2 (germline): MDHEN, SYDVKM. The CDR3 loop is CASSPSGDEKLFF. Here the CDR3 DNA reads TGTGCCAGCAGCCCCTCCGGGGATGAAAAACTGTTTTTT.

This clonotype was seen more than once but under ten times. The genes are TRBV19 and TRBJ2-3; maybe TRBD2 (6 bases). CDR1 and CDR2 from the germline V gene are LNHDA and SQIVND (reference sequence). The CDR3 totals 15 residues. V lost 5 bases to trimming and J lost 0 bases, with 12 bases between them. CDR3 nucleotide sequence: TGTGCCAGTAGTTGGATCGGGGGAAGCACAGATACGCAGTATTTT. Its translation is CASSWIGGSTDTQYF.

In this sample, this clonotype turned up a few times. The genes are TRBV24-1 and TRBJ2-1; possibly TRBD1 for D (6 bases). Germline V lookup: CDR1 KGHDR, CDR2 SFDVKD. The V gene lost 5 bases and the J gene lost 5 bases, with 12 bases spanning the gap. This CDR3 spans 14 amino acids. CDR3 nucleotides: TGTGCCACCAGTGTAGGGGGAGCTGACAATGAGCAGTTCTTC. Its translation is CATSVGGADNEQFF.

The chain is built from TRBV23-1 and TRBJ1-4; 9 bases match TRBD1. TRBV23-1 is filed as an ORF, its function uncertain. V shed 6 bases, J shed 0 bases, and the junction held 5 bases outside the gene matches. This CDR3 contains 16 residues. The CDR3 region is CASSRDRVATNEKLFF. In DNA, the CDR3 is TGCGCCAGCAGCCGGGACAGGGTTGCAACTAATGAAAAACTGTTTTTT.

This clonotype was seen ten or more times. The chain carries TRBV7-9 and TRBJ2-1, with 13 bases aligning to TRBD2. V shed 5 bases, J shed 6 bases, and the junction held 7 bases outside the gene matches. The CDR3 is made up of 16 amino acids. Germline CDR1 SEHNR, CDR2 FQNEAQ (reference sequence). The CDR3 DNA reads TGTGCCAGCAGCCCTAAGGGACTAGCGGGGCGCAATGAGCAGTTCTTC. This sequence encodes CASSPKGLAGRNEQFF.

Points on this clonotype: The CDR3 ends on some other residue instead of the conserved phenylalanine or tryptophan, so this is likely a read error. The chain joins TRBV29-1 to TRBJ2-1, with 7 bases fitting TRBD2. The CDR3 covers 16 residues. J was trimmed by 0 bases and V by 8 bases; bases with no gene match: 13. Germline-derived CDR1 and CDR2 are SQVTM and ANQGSEA. The CDR3 bases are TGCAGCCCAGCACCCCGGGACTATAGCTCCTACAATGAGCAGTTCTTA. Protein product: CSPAPRDYSSYNEQFL.

The gene calls are TRBV9 and TRBJ2-7; either TRBD1 or TRBD2 may fit D (5 bases each). Trimming stripped 0 bases from V and 6 bases from J, with 10 bases between. This CDR3 spans 13 amino acids. In germline, CDR1 is SGDLS, CDR2 YYNGEE. The CDR3: CASSVGEGFEQYF. CDR3 nucleotides: TGTGCCAGCAGCGTAGGAGAGGGGTTCGAGCAGTACTTC. Based on the CDR3 plus reference TRBV9 and TRBJ2-7, the full variable domain is DSGVTQTPKHLITATGQRVTLRCSPRSGDLSVYWYQQSLDQGLQFLIQYYNGEERAKGNILERFSAQQFPDLHSELNLSSLELGDSALYFCASSVGEGFEQYFGPGTRLTVT.

The V and J genes are TRBV11-3 and TRBJ1-5; D is uncertain. The CDR3 is 16 amino acids. V was shortened by 6 bases and J by 5 bases, with 20 bases between the two germline ends. CDR1 is SGHNT, CDR2 YENEEA, per germline. For the CDR3, the DNA is TGTGCCAGCAGACTAGGACGGCAGACCACTGATCAGCCCCAGCATTTT. Its protein product is CASRLGRQTTDQPQHF.

In the case of this clonotype: In this CDR3 the conserved last residue, phenylalanine or tryptophan, is missing, so a read error is likely. The rearrangement joins TRBV11-2 to TRBJ2-7; TRBD1 agrees at 11 bases. The CDR3 runs 15 residues. CDR1 is SGHAT and CDR2 is FQNNGV in the germline V gene. The V gene end was trimmed by 3 bases and the J gene end by 3 bases; junction bases not matched to a gene: 4. The CDR3 DNA reads as TGTGCCAGCAGCTTGTTCGGGACAGGGGGCTACGAGCAGTACTTA. Amino acids: CASSLFGTGGYEQYL.

This clonotype was recorded many times. This rearrangement joins TRBV6-5 to TRBJ2-5, with 7 bases matching TRBD2. The junction had 4 bases not matched to a gene; V was cut back by 2 bases and J by 4 bases. This CDR3 has 14 amino acids. The V gene's germline CDR1 is MNHEY and CDR2 SVGAGI. The CDR3 region has the DNA TGTGCCAGCAGTTACGCGGGAGACGCAGAGACCCAGTACTTC. Translating gives CASSYAGDAETQYF.

This clonotype appeared a few times. The chain recombines TRBV10-3 with TRBJ2-5, with 8 bases aligning to TRBD2. V was pared by 6 bases and J by 4 bases, with 16 bases of the junction left unmatched. The CDR3 extends over 17 amino acids. Germline lookup yields CDR1 ENHRY and CDR2 SYGVKD. The CDR3 loop is CAISEFSGTPPGETQYF. CDR3 DNA: TGTGCCATCAGCGAATTTAGCGGGACCCCTCCCGGAGAGACCCAGTACTTC.

This clonotype turned up a few times. The rearrangement joins TRBV6-1 to TRBJ2-7; 10 nucleotides agree with TRBD2. The CDR3 is 13 residues long. J was trimmed by 6 bases and V by 5 bases; bases with no gene match: 4. CDR1 MNHNS and CDR2 SASEGT come from the germline V gene. The CDR3: CASSQREGPEQYF. DNA for the CDR3: TGTGCCAGCAGTCAGCGGGAGGGCCCCGAGCAGTACTTC.

The V gene is TRBV2, the J gene TRBJ2-1; the match to TRBD2 covers 11 bases. The CDR3 spans 14 residues. Germline CDR1 reads SNHLY; CDR2 reads FYNNEI. J gave up 4 bases and V 7 bases, and 3 bases lay outside the gene matches. CDR3 in DNA: TGTGCCAGCATGGTAGCGGGGGGGTACAATGAGCAGTTCTTC. It yields the protein CASMVAGGYNEQFF.

This clonotype occurred many times. The genes are TRBV12-3 or TRBV12-4 and TRBJ1-2; D unclear. V lost 2 bases and J 6 bases, leaving 16 bases between the germline ends. The CDR3 has 15 residues. The CDR3 reads CASSLRRAWADGYTF. The CDR3 DNA is TGTGCCAGCAGTTTAAGGAGGGCCTGGGCGGATGGCTACACCTTC.

There are many counts of this clonotype. The V and J genes are TRBV7-9 and TRBJ2-5, with TRBD2 matching 7 bases. Germline V lookup: CDR1 SEHNR, CDR2 FQNEAQ (reference sequence). CDR3 length equals 14 residues. J lost 4 bases, V lost 3 bases, and 5 bases had no gene match. The CDR3, as DNA: TGTGCCAGCAGCTTTCTCTTAGCGGGAGAGACCCAGTACTTC. This translates into CASSFLLAGETQYF.

This clonotype was seen at least ten times. This rearrangement joins TRBV19 to TRBJ2-7; weak D call: TRBD2 (7 bases). The CDR3 runs to 17 residues. Germline V gives CDR1 LNHDA, CDR2 SQIVND (reference sequence). The V gene lost 11 bases and the J gene lost 0 bases, with 26 bases spanning the gap. Here the CDR3 reads CARRWGGASLVSYEQYF. The CDR3 DNA is TGTGCCCGCCGTTGGGGGGGCGCTTCCTTGGTCTCCTACGAGCAGTACTTC.

This clonotype was detected a few times. The chain couples TRBV27 to TRBJ1-2, with a possible D match to TRBD1 (6 bases). Germline V CDR1 and CDR2: MNHEY, SMNVEV (reference sequence). This CDR3 comprises 11 residues. The germline V and J ends were trimmed by 7 bases and 7 bases, with 10 bases remaining between them. The CDR3 DNA reads TGTGCCAGCAAAGGGGGGGTTGGCTACACCTTC. The encoded protein is CASKGGVGYTF.

This chain uses TRBV2 with TRBJ2-1; 8 bases fit TRBD1. The CDR3 is 14 residues long. Germline assignment: CDR1 SNHLY and CDR2 FYNNEI. The V gene end was trimmed by 7 bases and the J gene end by 2 bases; junction bases not matched to a gene: 4. The CDR3 sequence: CASTETGAYNEQFF. CDR3 nucleotide sequence: TGTGCCAGCACCGAGACAGGGGCCTACAATGAGCAGTTCTTC.

This clonotype appeared many times. J is TRBJ2-7 and V is TRBV10-3; 12 positions agree with TRBD2. The trim removed 6 bases at V and 6 bases at J, leaving 3 bases unmatched. The CDR3 length is 13 residues. The V gene's germline CDR1 is ENHRY and CDR2 SYGVKD. The CDR3 loop reads CAIRATSGGEQYF. The CDR3 DNA sequence: TGTGCCATCAGGGCGACTAGCGGGGGCGAGCAGTACTTC.

The chain is built from TRBV6-5 and TRBJ1-4, with unresolved D. The CDR3 length is 16 residues. Trimming took 6 bases from V and 4 from J, leaving 18 bases between them. The V gene's germline CDR1 is MNHEY and CDR2 SVGAGI. The CDR3 region is CASSYGPETINEKLFF. CDR3 DNA: TGTGCCAGCAGCTACGGACCCGAGACTATTAATGAAAAACTGTTTTTT.

This clonotype was picked up a small number of times. V and J are TRBV30 and TRBJ1-1, with a possible D match to TRBD1 (6 bases). The length of the CDR3 is 14 residues. Between the trimmed V and J ends, which lost 4 bases and 3 bases, there was a span of 15 bases. CDR1 and CDR2 (germline): GTSNPN, SVGIG (reference sequence). The CDR3 loop is CAWTTGQGHTEAFF. Here the CDR3 DNA reads TGTGCCTGGACTACCGGGCAGGGGCACACTGAAGCTTTCTTT.

The chain links TRBV19 to TRBJ1-1; D not resolved. V dropped 3 bases and J dropped 4 bases, with 6 bases sitting between them. This CDR3 comprises 12 residues. Germline V gene data show CDR1 as LNHDA and CDR2 as SQIVND (reference sequence). DNA of the CDR3: TGTGCCAGTAGTATGGGCCCCACTGAAGCTTTCTTT. This codes for CASSMGPTEAFF.

This clonotype was seen repeatedly, ten times or more. The chain recombines TRBV7-6 with TRBJ2-3; D is perhaps TRBD2 (5 bases). The germline V gene has CDR1 SGHVS and CDR2 FNYEAQ. V gave up 2 bases and J gave up 0 bases, with 6 bases separating them. This CDR3 region has 14 residues. The CDR3 spells CASSLPGSTDTQYF. CDR3 DNA sequence: TGTGCCAGCAGCTTACCGGGAAGCACAGATACGCAGTATTTT.